A selection of T cell receptor beta chains follows, all from one sample in a study of shared clonotypes between healthy human individuals. Method: immunoSEQ multiplex PCR; TCRdb's copy keeps in-frame clones and lacks some. The repertoire holds about 2.5 million clones, less than 95% seen once, with 0.37% in the top ten. Sequenced sample: naive CD4+ T cells from PBMCs. The receptors were gathered from a man between 18 and 29 years old in good health. Some clones in this sample may be carry-over from other donors' samples. CDR3s include the opening cysteine and the closing phenylalanine or tryptophan. D genes are given only for firm matches. Only some rows state a clone size, as once, few, many or a class for expanded clones.

d_gene	abundance	v_gene	len	j_gene	CDR3nt	CDR3aa
TRBD1	-	TRBV7-9	15	TRBJ2-3	TGTGCCGGGGGCAGGGCAGGGGGCAAGCCAGATACGCAGTATTTT	CAGGRAGGKPDTQYF
TRBD1	-	TRBV9	14	TRBJ2-7	TGTGCCAGCAGTACCCGGGACAGGGCCTACGAGCAGTACTTC	CASSTRDRAYEQYF
TRBD1	-	TRBV9	14	TRBJ2-1	TGTGCCAGCAGGGAAAGCGGCCCAGGGGGTGAGCAGTTCTTC	CASRESGPGGEQFF
-	-	TRBV4-1	14	TRBJ2-5	TGCGCCAGCAGCCAAGACACAGGGCGAGAGACCCAGTACTTC	CASSQDTGRETQYF
-	few	TRBV30	13	TRBJ1-5	TGTGCCTGGAGTAAGTCCAGCAATCAGCCCCAGCATTTT	CAWSKSSNQPQHF
TRBD1	-	TRBV6-6	14	TRBJ2-2	TGTGCCAGCAGTAGGACAGGGGAGAGCGGGGAGCTGTTTTTT	CASSRTGESGELFF
-	-	TRBV19	13	TRBJ2-1	TGTGCCAGTATGGGAATCGTCAGGAATGAGCAGTTCTTC	CASMGIVRNEQFF
-	-	TRBV18	18	TRBJ1-4	TGTGCCAGCTCACCCTTATTACACGGAGCAGGGAATAATGAAAAACTGTTTTTT	CASSPLLHGAGNNEKLFF
-	-	TRBV18	16	TRBJ2-5	TGTGCCAGCTCACTAACCAGCCGGTACGCGGCGGAGACCCAGTACTTC	CASSLTSRYAAETQYF
-	-	TRBV28	15	TRBJ1-5	TGTGCCAGCAGCCTGCCCGGCGGAGCCCATCTCACCCAGCATTTT	CASSLPGGAHLTQHF
TRBD1	few	TRBV7-9	17	TRBJ1-1	TGTGCCAGCAGCGCTGCAGGGGGCCGGGACGTTGTGACTGAAGCTTTCTTT	CASSAAGGRDVVTEAFF
TRBD2	-	TRBV14	16	TRBJ2-1	TGTGCCAGCAGTAGCGGGAGACTTTCCAACAACAATGAGCAGTTCTTC	CASSSGRLSNNNEQFF